These 2 T cell receptor beta chains were all obtained from the same sample, sequenced in a study of spatial heterogeneity in lung cancer (dated by TCRdb to between 2018 and 2021). The investigation overall reported the following: The tumor nonsynonymous mutation count correlated with the number of expanded alpha and beta TCRs within the tumor.

What the time point label conveys for this sample: sample taken at primary tumor resection. These receptors' antigens are unknown. Receptors were amplified or captured by 5' RACE. Sequenced on a NextSeq 500. TCRdb applied fastp at Q25 and MiXCR to the public reads, then kept only in-frame beta chains. Identical CDR3 protein sequences are pooled into one entry, listed with their most common genes and DNA. The sample table lists approximately 5,600 distinct CDR3 sequences, roughly 9% of them with a count of one. Roughly 26% of the sample belongs to the ten largest clones. The sequencing used lung tumor tissue, collected at surgery. These receptors were obtained from a female donor with early-stage non-small cell lung cancer.

This clonotype was detected many times. This rearrangement joins TRBV28 to TRBJ2-7, with TRBD1 matching over 8 bases. Germline V gives CDR1 MDHEN, CDR2 SYDVKM. The CDR3 totals 14 residues. V lost 4 bases to trimming and J lost 5 bases; unmatched junction nucleotides: 7. CDR3 DNA: TGTGCCAGCAGTTCAGGACAGGGTGCCCACGAGCAGTACGTC. This gives the protein CASSSGQGAHEQYV.

As concerns this clonotype: At one boundary the junction diverges from the germline segment, which might be a read error. The rearrangement links TRBV25-1 to TRBJ1-1; D perhaps matches TRBD1 (6 bases). Germline lookup yields CDR1 MGHDK and CDR2 SYGVNS. This CDR3 region has 13 residues. The CDR3 region is CAISVQGGAEAFF. CDR3 in DNA: TGTGCCATCAGTGTACAGGGTGGAGCTGAAGCTTTCTTT.